The 29 T cell receptor beta chains in this list originate from one sample, sequenced in a study of cytomegalovirus exposure and HLA in healthy donors. 60 Vbeta and 13 Jbeta primers were used in PCR. The data were produced by immunoSEQ multiplex PCR, yet TCRdb's version contains in-frame clones alone and is incomplete. The table includes around 100,000 clones, 60% to 80% detected once. Material: PBMCs. The receptors here all came from a man aged 50-59 years in good health and CMV-seropositive.

CDR3 nucleotide sequence: TGTGCCAGCAGTGACCGGGAGACAGATACGCAGTATTTT. This gives the protein CASSDRETDTQYF. V is TRBV6-4 and J is TRBJ2-3; perhaps TRBD2 as D (6 bases). The CDR3 is made up of 13 amino acids. V lost 2 bases to trimming and J lost 3 bases, with 6 bases between them. Germline CDR1 reads MRHNA; CDR2 reads SNTAGT.

This chain links TRBV28 with TRBJ1-5; D gene ambiguous. The CDR3 contains 14 residues. Germline-derived CDR1 and CDR2 are MDHEN and SYDVKM. V lost 2 bases and J 0 bases, leaving 5 bases between the germline ends. The CDR3 bases are TGTGCCAGCAGTTTAGGCGGTAGCAATCAGCCCCAGCATTTT. Translating gives CASSLGGSNQPQHF.

The genes are TRBV28 and TRBJ2-6; D not resolved. Trimming took 3 bases from V and 1 from J, leaving 7 bases between them. Looked up from germline, CDR1 is MDHEN and CDR2 is SYDVKM. The CDR3 is 15 residues long. The CDR3 nucleotides read TGTGCCAGCAGTTTCAGGAATTCTGGGGCCAACGTCCTGACTTTC. The encoded protein is CASSFRNSGANVLTF.

The gene calls are TRBV27 and TRBJ2-3, with 9 bases aligning to TRBD2. The CDR3 has 16 residues. Germline CDR1 reads MNHEY; CDR2 reads SMNVEV (reference sequence). With 3 bases clipped from V and 3 bases from J, the junction kept 7 bases outside the gene matches. Here the CDR3 DNA reads TGTGCCAGCAGTTTTCTAGCGGGACGTAATACAGATACGCAGTATTTT. It codes for CASSFLAGRNTDTQYF.

This rearrangement joins TRBV5-4 to TRBJ2-2; a weak D match, TRBD2 (6 bases). Per the germline V gene, CDR1 is SGHNT and CDR2 is YYREEE (reference sequence). V gave up 4 bases and J gave up 1 base, with 14 bases separating them. The CDR3 sequence is 16 residues long. The CDR3: CASSPGGVRNTGELFF. As DNA, the CDR3 is TGTGCCAGCAGCCCGGGCGGGGTCAGGAACACCGGGGAGCTGTTTTTT.

This chain uses TRBV10-2 with TRBJ2-3, with no clear D. Germline V gene data show CDR1 as WSHSY and CDR2 as SAAADI. The germline V and J ends were trimmed by 3 bases and 6 bases, with 4 bases remaining between them. The CDR3 loop spans 11 amino acids. The CDR3 DNA is TGCGCCAGCAGTGACCCTGATACGCAGTATTTT. The encoded protein is CASSDPDTQYF.

The chain links TRBV19 to TRBJ2-1, with 11 bases identical to TRBD1. The CDR3 extends over 14 amino acids. Germline CDR1 and CDR2: LNHDA and SQIVND (reference sequence). J lost 8 bases, V lost 7 bases, and 7 bases had no gene match. CDR3 residues: CASNPGQGVDEQFF. The CDR3 DNA sequence: TGTGCCAGTAATCCGGGACAGGGGGTTGATGAGCAGTTCTTC.

The V and J genes are TRBV5-1 and TRBJ2-1; TRBD1 matches 7 bases. The junction had 6 bases not matched to a gene; V was cut back by 5 bases and J by 7 bases. The CDR3 covers 13 residues. Germline V gene data show CDR1 as SGHRS and CDR2 as YFSETQ. In nucleotides, the CDR3 is TGCGCCAGCAGAGGGACAGAAGAGAATGAGCAGTTCTTC. Residues: CASRGTEENEQFF.

The V and J genes are TRBV29-1 and TRBJ2-1, with D possibly TRBD1 on 6 matching bases. The length of the CDR3 is 13 residues. The ends were cut back, 4 bases at V and 4 bases at J, with 11 bases in the middle. Germline lookup yields CDR1 SQVTM and CDR2 ANQGSEA. In nucleotides, the CDR3 is TGCAGCGTTGTAGCTCAGGGGTACAATGAGCAGTTCTTC. Translating it yields CSVVAQGYNEQFF.

The V and J genes are TRBV23-1 and TRBJ2-7; D is perhaps TRBD1 (5 bases). TRBV23-1 has ORF status, its function being uncertain. This CDR3 has 15 amino acids. V was pared by 4 bases and J by 4 bases, with 17 bases between. CDR3 residues: CASSLDPSGAYEQYF. The CDR3 nucleotides are TGCGCCAGCAGTCTGGATCCTAGTGGGGCTTACGAGCAGTACTTC.

The chain has TRBV10-3 and TRBJ2-3, with 12 bases matching TRBD1. Germline V gene sequence: CDR1 ENHRY, CDR2 SYGVKD. The CDR3 is made up of 14 amino acids. Trimming at V came to 10 bases and at J to 6 bases, leaving 8 bases not matched to a gene. The CDR3 loop is CATKGQGAADTQYF. DNA for the CDR3: TGTGCCACCAAGGGACAGGGGGCAGCTGATACGCAGTATTTT.

The chain links TRBV28 to TRBJ1-3, with D perhaps matching TRBD1 (5 bases). Germline CDR1 and CDR2: MDHEN and SYDVKM. The CDR3 has 16 residues. Trimming took off 1 base at V and 0 bases at J, with 10 bases between the two ends. This CDR3 is CASSLFSGNSGNTIYF. In nucleotides, the CDR3 is TGTGCCAGCAGTTTATTCTCAGGGAACTCTGGAAACACCATATATTTT.

The genes are TRBV7-8 and TRBJ1-4; 9 bases match TRBD1. The CDR3 is 17 residues long. Germline loops: CDR1 SGHVS, CDR2 FQNEAQ. The ends lost 0 bases at V and 7 bases at J; junction bases unmatched: 9. This chain's CDR3 is CASSLAPTGGMAEKLFF. For the CDR3, the DNA is TGTGCCAGCAGCTTAGCCCCTACAGGGGGCATGGCTGAAAAACTGTTTTTT.

The rearrangement joins TRBV10-3 to TRBJ1-5, with a tentative D call TRBD1 (5 bases). The V gene's germline CDR1 is ENHRY and CDR2 SYGVKD. This CDR3 comprises 15 residues. Trimming cost V 2 bases and J 5 bases, with 13 bases left between them. The CDR3 DNA follows: TGTGCCATCAGTGAGGACTCGGGGGACCATCAGCCCCAGCATTTT. Protein product: CAISEDSGDHQPQHF.

The chain carries TRBV7-2 and TRBJ2-3; TRBD1 matches 8 bases. With 3 bases clipped from V and 3 bases from J, the junction kept 8 bases outside the gene matches. The CDR3 runs to 16 residues. Germline values: CDR1 SGHTA, CDR2 FQGNSA. The CDR3 sequence: CASSFRPGGSTDTQYF. The CDR3 coding sequence is TGTGCCAGCAGCTTCCGTCCAGGGGGCAGTACAGATACGCAGTATTTT.

The chain is built from TRBV18 and TRBJ2-3; the D gene is possibly TRBD2 (7 bases). This CDR3 is 17 amino acids long. V was shortened by 0 bases and J by 2 bases, with 15 bases between the two germline ends. Per germline, CDR1 KGHSH and CDR2 LQKENI. The CDR3 nucleotides are TGTGCCAGCTCACCACCGTTCGGGGGGCCCAACACAGATACGCAGTATTTT. Protein product: CASSPPFGGPNTDTQYF.

V gene TRBV7-9 combines with J gene TRBJ2-2, with a possible D match to TRBD1 (6 bases). This CDR3 is 13 amino acids long. Looked up from germline, CDR1 is SEHNR and CDR2 is FQNEAQ (reference sequence). V lost 3 bases and J 5 bases, leaving 7 bases between the germline ends. The CDR3 region is CASSFTGTGELFF. In DNA form, the CDR3 reads TGTGCCAGCAGCTTTACAGGGACCGGGGAGCTGTTTTTT.

The chain joins TRBV20-1 to TRBJ2-4; no definite D call. The length of the CDR3 is 10 residues. Germline-derived CDR1 and CDR2 are DFQATT and SNEGSKA (reference sequence). The V end was cut by 5 bases, the J end by 6 bases, with 5 bases between. CDR3 bases: TGCAGTGCTTTCTCAAACATTCAGTACTTC. Amino acids: CSAFSNIQYF.

The rearrangement links TRBV6-6 to TRBJ1-5; possible D gene TRBD1, 6 bases. This CDR3 has 14 residues. The germline V gene encodes CDR1 MNHNY and CDR2 SVGAGI (reference sequence). Trimming pared 7 bases from V and 5 bases from J, leaving 15 bases between. The CDR3 coding sequence is TGTGCCAGCAAAGACAGGAGAAGCGATCAGCCCCAGCATTTT. Its protein product is CASKDRRSDQPQHF.

The chain has TRBV30 and TRBJ2-5; 13 bases line up with TRBD2. V shed 3 bases, J shed 5 bases, and the junction held 9 bases outside the gene matches. Germline CDR1 and CDR2: GTSNPN and SVGIG (reference sequence). This CDR3 has 16 residues. The CDR3 bases are TGTGCCTGGAGCCCTGGACTAGCGGGAGTCGCGGAGACCCAGTACTTC. Translated, it gives CAWSPGLAGVAETQYF.

The CDR3 nucleotides are TGCGCCAGCAATCCTAGCGGGAGTTCGGACACCGGGGAGCTGTTTTTT. Translating gives CASNPSGSSDTGELFF. This chain connects TRBV4-3 to TRBJ2-2; 10 bases agree with TRBD2. After removal of 7 bases from V and 3 bases from J, the junction contained 8 bases not matched to a gene. The germline V gene encodes CDR1 LGHNA and CDR2 YSLEER. The CDR3 sequence is 16 residues long.

The J gene is TRBJ2-7, the V gene TRBV5-1; TRBD1 matches at 10 bases. Per the germline V gene, CDR1 is SGHRS and CDR2 is YFSETQ. V shed 4 bases and J 2 bases; nucleotides not matched to a gene: 9. The CDR3 extends over 16 amino acids. The CDR3: CASSKDRGVLTYEQYF. The CDR3 DNA sequence: TGCGCCAGCAGCAAGGACAGGGGGGTTCTAACCTACGAGCAGTACTTC. Filled out from reference TRBV5-1 and TRBJ2-7, the complete variable domain reads KAGVTQTPRYLIKTRGQQVTLSCSPISGHRSVSWYQQTPGQGLQFLFEYFSETQRNKGNFPGRFSGRQFSNSRSEMNVSTLELGDSALYLCASSKDRGVLTYEQYFGPGTRLTVT.

Details on this clone: At the DNA level, this CDR3 is encoded by other sequences in the same sample as well. The V and J genes are TRBV5-4 and TRBJ2-5, with 10 bases identical to TRBD2. From germline, CDR1 is SGHNT and CDR2 YYREEE (reference sequence). The CDR3 is made up of 16 amino acids. V lost 4 bases and J lost 1; bases outside the gene matches: 7. CDR3 in DNA: TGTGCCAGCAGCCCTAGGACTAGCGGAACCCAAGAGACCCAGTACTTC. Encoded protein: CASSPRTSGTQETQYF.

The chain joins TRBV10-3 to TRBJ2-7, with TRBD1 matching over 7 bases. CDR1 is ENHRY and CDR2 is SYGVKD in the germline V gene. The CDR3 consists of 15 residues. Germline trimming cut 4 bases from V and 0 bases from J; bases unmatched to any gene: 6. In nucleotides, the CDR3 is TGTGCCATCAGTGTCGGGGACAGCGTCTCCTACGAGCAGTACTTC. It encodes CAISVGDSVSYEQYF.

The gene calls are TRBV28 and TRBJ2-1, with a tentative D call TRBD2 (6 bases). The CDR3 covers 12 residues. The V end was cut by 6 bases, the J end by 4 bases, with 7 bases between. Germline V gives CDR1 MDHEN, CDR2 SYDVKM. The DNA for the CDR3 is TGTGCCAGCAGGGCGGGGTACAATGAGCAGTTCTTC. It encodes CASRAGYNEQFF.

This sequence joins TRBV2 and TRBJ2-2, with 11 positions matching TRBD1. Losses at the gene ends were 7 bases for V and 9 bases for J; bases not matched to a gene: 7. Germline CDR1 and CDR2: SNHLY and FYNNEI. The CDR3 is 14 residues long. The CDR3: CASTGTGGFWELFF. The CDR3 region has the DNA TGTGCCAGCACCGGGACAGGGGGATTTTGGGAGCTGTTTTTT.

The V gene is TRBV5-1, the J gene TRBJ2-7; D call uncertain. Germline CDR1 is SGHRS and CDR2 is YFSETQ. The germline V and J ends were trimmed by 4 bases and 3 bases, with 5 bases remaining between them. The CDR3 contains 11 residues. In DNA, the CDR3 is TGCGCCAGCAGCAATCACTACGAGCAGTACTTC. Its protein is CASSNHYEQYF.

The chain carries TRBV4-3 and TRBJ2-3; D unclear. V lost 1 base to trimming and J lost 4 bases, with 15 bases between them. The CDR3 sequence is 16 residues long. Germline lookup yields CDR1 LGHNA and CDR2 YSLEER. CDR3 amino acids: CASSQGAGSEADTQYF. The CDR3 nucleotides are TGCGCCAGCAGCCAAGGAGCTGGAAGTGAGGCAGATACGCAGTATTTT.

Comment on this clone: In the same sample, other DNA sequences code for this CDR3. The CDR3 DNA reads as TGTGCCACTACCTTGGCAGGGCTGGTAGGGTATGGCTACACCTTC. Translating it yields CATTLAGLVGYGYTF. The chain uses TRBV28 and TRBJ1-2, with D maybe TRBD1 (5 bases). V gave up 10 bases and J gave up 5 bases, with 23 bases separating them. The CDR3 is 15 amino acids. Germline-derived CDR1 and CDR2 are MDHEN and SYDVKM.